This entry features one T cell receptor beta chain sequence. TCRdb's table, derived via immunoSEQ multiplex PCR, lists solely in-frame clones and lacks some. Counted here are about 610,000 clones, roughly 95% occurring once; the ten biggest clones make up about 0.12%. CD45RO-negative cells were positively selected for CCR7, leaving out terminally differentiated effector memory CD45RA+ cells. These data belong to a study of shared clonotypes between healthy human individuals. Study summary: Donors had three CD4 naive, three CD4 memory, two CD8 naive and one CD8 memory plate apiece.

Sequencing was carried out using naive CD8+ T cells sorted from blood. This receptor was taken from a woman younger than 45 in good health.

CDR3 nucleotides: TGTGCCAGCAGTGTGGTGAGGGAACAAGAGACCCAGTACTTC. It codes for CASSVVREQETQYF. The V and J genes are TRBV6-5 and TRBJ2-5; D might be TRBD2 (5 bases). Trimming took 5 bases from V and 2 from J, leaving 12 bases between them. This CDR3 spans 14 amino acids. The germline CDR1 and CDR2 sequences are MNHEY and SVGAGI.